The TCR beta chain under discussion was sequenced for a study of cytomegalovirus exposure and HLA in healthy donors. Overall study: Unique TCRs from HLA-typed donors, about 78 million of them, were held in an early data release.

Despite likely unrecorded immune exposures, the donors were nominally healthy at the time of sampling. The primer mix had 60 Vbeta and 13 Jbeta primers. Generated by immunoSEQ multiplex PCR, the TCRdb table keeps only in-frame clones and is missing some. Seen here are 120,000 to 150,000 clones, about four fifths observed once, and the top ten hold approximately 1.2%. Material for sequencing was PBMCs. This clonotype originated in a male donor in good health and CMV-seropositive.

The CDR3: CASSFRGGRGKLFF. The CDR3 DNA sequence: TGTGCCAGCAGTTTCAGAGGGGGACGGGGAAAACTGTTTTTT. The chain carries TRBV27 and TRBJ1-4, with D maybe TRBD1 (6 bases). CDR3 size: 14 residues. Germline-derived CDR1 and CDR2 are MNHEY and SMNVEV (reference sequence). V was clipped by 3 bases and J by 10 bases, with 15 bases between them. Combining the CDR3 with reference TRBV27 and TRBJ1-4 gives the whole variable domain EAQVTQNPRYLITVTGKKLTVTCSQNMNHEYMSWYRQDPGLGLRQIYYSMNVEVTDKGDVPEGYKVSRKEKRNFPLILESPSPNQTSLYFCASSFRGGRGKLFFGSGTQLSVL.